The subject of this entry is one T cell receptor (beta chain). As processed by the authors: It was from reference gene primer amplification that nucleated cell counts were estimated. Measured with immunoSEQ multiplex PCR; TCRdb has only the in-frame clones, and not every one. From that table come the V and J calls and clone size; the DNA was used to work out D and trimming. The sample shows around 90,000 clones, around 90% of them seen only once. This CDR3 region has 15 residues. Looked up from germline, CDR1 is SGHAT and CDR2 is FQNNGV. J gave up 4 bases and V 2 bases, and 5 bases lay outside the gene matches. The sample originates from a study of blood T cell repertoires in COVID-19. Study summary: Acute-phase and convalescent COVID-19 samples originated in the United States, Italy and Spain. The cDNA or gDNA used as material had been derived from T cells, B-cell-depleted T cells, or PBMCs.

This clonotype was obtained from a male donor with acute or convalescent COVID-19. Sequenced: peripheral blood. V usage is TRBV11-2 and J usage is TRBJ2-3; 8 nucleotides line up with TRBD1. For the CDR3, the DNA is TGTGCCAGCAGCTTACGGACAGGGACCGCAGATACGCAGTATTTT. As protein: CASSLRTGTADTQYF.